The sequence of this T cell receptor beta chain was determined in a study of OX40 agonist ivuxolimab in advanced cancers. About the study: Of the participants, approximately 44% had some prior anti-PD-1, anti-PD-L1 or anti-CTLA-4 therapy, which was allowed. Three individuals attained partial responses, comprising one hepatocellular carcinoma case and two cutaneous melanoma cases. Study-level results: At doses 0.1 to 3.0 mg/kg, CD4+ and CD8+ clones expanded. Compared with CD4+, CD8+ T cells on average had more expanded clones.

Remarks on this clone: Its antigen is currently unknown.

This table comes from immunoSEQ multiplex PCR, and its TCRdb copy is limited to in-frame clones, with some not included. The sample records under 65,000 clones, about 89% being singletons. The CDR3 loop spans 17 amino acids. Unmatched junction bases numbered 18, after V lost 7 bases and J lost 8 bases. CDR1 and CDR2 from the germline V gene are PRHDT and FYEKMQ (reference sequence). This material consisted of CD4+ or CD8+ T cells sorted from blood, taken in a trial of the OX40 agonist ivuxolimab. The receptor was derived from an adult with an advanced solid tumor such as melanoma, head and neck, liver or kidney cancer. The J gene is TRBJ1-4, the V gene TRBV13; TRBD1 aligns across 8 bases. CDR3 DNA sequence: TGTGCCAGCACTCACCCAGGGGGCGATTCGTTTAGGGAAAAACTGTTTTTT. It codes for CASTHPGGDSFREKLFF.